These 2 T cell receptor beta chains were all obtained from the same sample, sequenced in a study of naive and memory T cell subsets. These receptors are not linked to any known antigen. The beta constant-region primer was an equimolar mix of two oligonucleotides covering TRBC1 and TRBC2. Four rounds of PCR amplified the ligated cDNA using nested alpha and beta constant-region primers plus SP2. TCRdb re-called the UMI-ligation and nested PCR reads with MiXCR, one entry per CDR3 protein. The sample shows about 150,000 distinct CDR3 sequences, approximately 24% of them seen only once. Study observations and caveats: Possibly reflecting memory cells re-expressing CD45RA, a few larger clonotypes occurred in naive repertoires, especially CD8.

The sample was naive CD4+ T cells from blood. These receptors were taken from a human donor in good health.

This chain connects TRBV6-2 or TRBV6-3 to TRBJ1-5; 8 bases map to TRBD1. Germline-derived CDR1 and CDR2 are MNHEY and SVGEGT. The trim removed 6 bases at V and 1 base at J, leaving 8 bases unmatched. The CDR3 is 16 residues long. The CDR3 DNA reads TGTGCCAGCAGCCCCCGGACAGGGCGAAGCAATCAGCCCCAGCATTTT. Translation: CASSPRTGRSNQPQHF.

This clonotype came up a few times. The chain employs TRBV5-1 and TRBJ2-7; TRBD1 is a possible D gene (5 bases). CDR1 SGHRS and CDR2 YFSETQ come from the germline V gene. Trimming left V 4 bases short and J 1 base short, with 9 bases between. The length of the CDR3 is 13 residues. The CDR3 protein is CASSKTASYEQYF. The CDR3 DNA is TGCGCCAGCAGCAAGACAGCTTCCTACGAGCAGTACTTC.